This T cell receptor beta chain stems from a study of tumor-infiltrating lymphocytes in primary liver carcinoma. The study's findings and limits: For tumor-adjacent and tumor-blood pairs, overlap was less than that seen for tumor region pairs.

This CDR3 is built from 15 residues. V gave up 4 bases and J gave up 7 bases; unmatched junction bases: 9. CDR1 MDHEN and CDR2 SYDVKM come from the germline V gene. This clonotype was picked up many times. As yet, its antigen is unknown. TCR beta cDNA was made from approximately 540 ng total RNA with a constant-region primer. Three-round nested multiplex PCR performed with slightly modified ARM-PCR produced the TCR beta libraries. With TRBV1-TRBV30 forward primers and a C-beta reverse primer, the first two PCR rounds were run for 9 to 10 cycles each. TCRdb fed the multiplex PCR reads into MiXCR, producing one record per CDR3 protein. The sample has about 78,000 distinct CDR3 sequences; 71% are singletons. Taking about 17-33 mg of unsorted bulk tissue, the authors co-extracted RNA and DNA. Patients were treatment-naive with chronic HBV infection.

V and J are TRBV28 and TRBJ1-5, with 8 nucleotides matching TRBD1. The sample was liver tumor tissue from sampling region 4. The subset here: tumor region T4, right-lateral pole. This TCR derives from a woman aged 55-70 years with primary liver carcinoma and hepatitis B virus infection. Written as DNA, the CDR3 is TGTGCCAGCAGTTCGCTAGGACAGGGTGTCCAGCCCCAGCATTTT. Its protein product is CASSSLGQGVQPQHF. Based on the CDR3 plus reference TRBV28 and TRBJ1-5, the full variable domain is DVKVTQSSRYLVKRTGEKVFLECVQDMDHENMFWYRQDPGLGLRLIYFSYDVKMKEKGDIPEGYSVSREKKERFSLILESASTNQTSMYLCASSSLGQGVQPQHFGDGTRLSIL.